Reported below is one T cell receptor (beta chain). The antigen remains unidentified. It was uncontrolled infection, other autoimmune disease, pregnancy or lactation that excluded patients. These data come from a study of T cells in Graves' hyperthyroidism and ophthalmopathy. Points from the study as a whole: A 13 V-J model separated ophthalmopathy from stable hyperthyroidism. Peripheral blood also featured most of the thyroid clonotypes expanded above 0.001. Ophthalmopathy was model-predicted a median roughly 6.3 months pre-onset.

Germline CDR1 reads SEHNR; CDR2 reads FQNEAQ (reference sequence). The CDR3 is 13 amino acids. The V and J ends lost 6 bases and 3 bases respectively, with 12 bases between them. The investigators amplified TCR beta CDR3 regions from RNA transcripts. HTBI primers were employed in a first-round RT-PCR of the TCR CDR3. Using its own MiXCR run on the multiplex PCR reads, TCRdb lists one record per CDR3 protein. The sample holds about 570,000 distinct CDR3 sequences, 35% to 55% seen once. The V and J genes are TRBV7-9 and TRBJ2-7; a weak D match, TRBD1 (5 bases). The clonotype was recovered from an adult woman with Graves' disease, either hyperthyroidism or ophthalmopathy (not recorded which). The sequencing sample was made of peripheral blood or thyroid tissue (not recorded which). In DNA, the CDR3 is TGTGCCAGCAGTCCTGACAGCAACTACGAGCAGTACTTC. It yields the protein CASSPDSNYEQYF.